This T cell receptor (beta chain) was captured by sequencing in a study of blood T cell repertoires in COVID-19 (dated by TCRdb to 2020 to 2021). Regarding the study in general: The collaborator samples originated in the United States, Italy and Spain and spanned the acute and convalescent phases of COVID-19. Where available, HLA class I and class II types were obtained from metadata supplied by the sample provider rather than from assay-based typing. Samples were obtained from the ongoing ImmuneRACE study (first 160 participants) and from 1,254 subjects provided by 6 global collaborators. Sample metadata almost always included a de-identified subject ID, COVID-19 status, age in years and sex. Subjects who had been exposed to COVID-19, were actively infected with it, or had recovered from it provided the deeply sampled blood TCRbeta repertoires that made up the dataset. The material from the prospective study consisted of cDNA or gDNA derived from T cells, B-cell-depleted T cells, or PBMCs. The repertoires were released in a freely available public database intended as a resource for research on the immune response to SARS-CoV-2. Overall results and qualifications from the work: Clinical and demographic metadata were provided uncurated, with the amount varying by source and participant.

Whole blood was collected in K2EDTA tubes by collaborating institutions according to the institutions' own protocols. Collaborator samples were shipped for TCRbeta analysis as frozen whole blood, isolated PBMCs, or DNA extracted from either sample type. The immunoSEQ Assay, a bias-controlled multiplex PCR, was used to amplify TCRbeta CDR3 regions from genomic DNA. From the authors' description of their analysis: The number of nucleated cells in each sample was estimated from the amplification of reference gene primers within the assay. Sequence reads were collapsed and filtered to measure the absolute abundance of every unique TCRbeta CDR3 rearrangement. For each sample, productive Simpson clonality was calculated as the square root of Simpson's diversity index across productive rearrangements. Here the immuneACCESS table is served through TCRdb, limited to in-frame sequences with V and J called. Missing clones are a known gap in these copies; in checked studies unresolved V genes cover under half, and the rest lacks a known reason. The V and J calls and the clone size are those of that table, but D and trimming were determined from the DNA. This sample gives roughly 180,000 clones in total; more than 80% of them show up just once. Under 8.5% of the sample comes from the top ten.

About this clone: There is no known antigen for this receptor. It has no much larger one-base neighbor in the sample; base qualities were not kept.

Sequencing was done on a sample of peripheral blood. The TCR comes from a human donor in a cohort sampled during active COVID-19.

The CDR3 protein: CASSSMAGNSDGYTF. The nucleotide sequence is TGTGCCAGCAGCTCAATGGCAGGGAATTCGGATGGCTACACCTTC. Here the chain combines TRBV11-2 and TRBJ1-2; the D region possibly corresponds to TRBD1 (5 bases align). V loses 4 bases of germline sequence and J loses 6 bases, and the interval between the two ends is 18 bases. The CDR3 numbers 15 residues from cysteine through phenylalanine. Only CDR3 DNA remains: 45 bases, in frame from the first base. CDR1 SGHAT and CDR2 FQNNGV are derived from the germline V gene.